Presented here are 5 T cell receptor beta chains from one specimen sequenced in a study of identical twins. TCRdb passed the 5' RACE reads through MiXCR, listing each CDR3 protein once. The data contain more than 600,000 distinct CDR3 sequences, roughly 20% of them singletons. These data also formed part of another study, on T cells expressing NK-cell markers.

The sequenced material came from PBMCs. The receptors were sampled from a woman aged 18-29 years in good health.

The rearrangement joins TRBV10-3 to TRBJ2-7; 8 positions agree with TRBD1. This CDR3 is built from 15 residues. V dropped 3 bases and J dropped 0; count of bases not matched to a gene: 4. The germline gives CDR1 ENHRY, CDR2 SYGVKD. CDR3 amino acids: CAISDGQGSSYEQYF. Written as DNA, the CDR3 is TGTGCCATCAGTGACGGACAGGGAAGCTCCTACGAGCAGTACTTC.

The V call is TRBV7-9, the J call TRBJ1-1, with a tentative D call TRBD1 (6 bases). This CDR3 contains 16 residues. From germline, CDR1 is SEHNR and CDR2 FQNEAQ (reference sequence). V was cut by 5 bases and J by 5 bases, with 21 bases left in between. CDR3 amino acids: CASSPKAGGLRTEAFF. CDR3 nucleotides: TGTGCCAGCAGCCCCAAGGCCGGGGGGCTACGGACTGAAGCTTTCTTT.

CDR3 amino acids: CSVSASGSTDTQYF. The CDR3 nucleotides read TGCAGTGTCAGCGCTAGCGGGAGCACAGATACGCAGTATTTT. The V gene is TRBV20-1, the J gene TRBJ2-3; 8 bases match TRBD2. The CDR3 is 14 amino acids. Trimming at V came to 7 bases and at J to 0 bases, leaving 6 bases not matched to a gene. CDR1 is DFQATT, CDR2 SNEGSKA, per germline (reference sequence).

This clonotype has only a few counts. The rearrangement links TRBV12-3 or TRBV12-4 to TRBJ1-5, with a tentative D call TRBD1 (5 bases). The CDR3 length is 12 residues. The V end lost 1 base, the J end lost 9 bases, and 7 bases lay between the germline ends. The CDR3 region has the DNA TGTGCCAGCAGTTTAGGGGGACGGCCCCAGCATTTT. Residues: CASSLGGRPQHF.

On this clonotype: The junction departs from the called germline gene at one end, perhaps through a read error. V usage is TRBV6-1 and J usage is TRBJ2-3; 8 positions agree with TRBD1. This CDR3 contains 14 residues. CDR1 is MNHNS, CDR2 SASEGT, per germline. CDR3 nucleotide sequence: TGTGCCAGCAGTCCCGGGACAGGCACAAATACGCAGTATTTT. It translates to CASSPGTGTNTQYF.